This T cell receptor (beta chain) was sequenced in a study of T cell responses to AZD1222 COVID-19 vaccine. TCRdb's table, derived via immunoSEQ multiplex PCR, lists solely in-frame clones and lacks some. In the table there are about 120,000 clones, 70% to 90% of which are singletons. Germline values: CDR1 SGHRS, CDR2 YFSETQ. Trimming shortened V by 4 bases and J by 1 base, and 8 bases separated the two germline ends. The CDR3 has 13 residues. Whole-study results and caveats: Of spike-specific TCRs, nearly half reportedly target regions left unmutated in variants.

On this clone: Its antigen remains unidentified.

The genes are TRBV5-1 and TRBJ2-5; D might be TRBD1 or TRBD2, each matching 5 bases. The sequence was obtained from an adult in good health. The specimen comprised peripheral blood, sampled on day 0 of AZD1222 vaccination. CDR3: CASSRDLQETQYF. Written as DNA, the CDR3 is TGCGCCAGCAGCCGGGACCTCCAAGAGACCCAGTACTTC.